This TCR beta chain is drawn from a study of blood T cells in healthy people across ages. Study-wide background: Template switching captured about one barcoded beta molecule per two T cells. Findings and limits, study-wide: Because donor CMV status was unknown, expanded clonotype changes were possibly confounded.

For this clonotype: Its antigen remains unknown. It may be a read error: a sequence one base away is much more abundant.

A sample-barcoded 5' primer and a J-beta primer mix were used in a second PCR of roughly 6 to 11 cycles. TCRdb ran MiXCR on the 5' RACE reads and lists one entry per CDR3 protein. The table records roughly 1.4 million distinct CDR3 sequences, 45% to 70% of them present only once. From germline, CDR1 is DFQATT and CDR2 SNEGSKA (reference sequence). With 0 bases removed from V and 11 bases from J, the gap between germline ends came to 22 bases. This CDR3 has 15 residues. Peripheral blood, roughly 9.1 milliliters per donor, was collected. J is TRBJ1-1 and V is TRBV20-1; maybe TRBD1 (6 bases). What was sequenced was blood. The clonotype was recovered from a man younger than 35 in good health. Here the CDR3 DNA reads TGCAGTGCTAGAGATCGAGGCCAGGGGAGGCGTTTGGCTTTCTTT. Its translation is CSARDRGQGRRLAFF.